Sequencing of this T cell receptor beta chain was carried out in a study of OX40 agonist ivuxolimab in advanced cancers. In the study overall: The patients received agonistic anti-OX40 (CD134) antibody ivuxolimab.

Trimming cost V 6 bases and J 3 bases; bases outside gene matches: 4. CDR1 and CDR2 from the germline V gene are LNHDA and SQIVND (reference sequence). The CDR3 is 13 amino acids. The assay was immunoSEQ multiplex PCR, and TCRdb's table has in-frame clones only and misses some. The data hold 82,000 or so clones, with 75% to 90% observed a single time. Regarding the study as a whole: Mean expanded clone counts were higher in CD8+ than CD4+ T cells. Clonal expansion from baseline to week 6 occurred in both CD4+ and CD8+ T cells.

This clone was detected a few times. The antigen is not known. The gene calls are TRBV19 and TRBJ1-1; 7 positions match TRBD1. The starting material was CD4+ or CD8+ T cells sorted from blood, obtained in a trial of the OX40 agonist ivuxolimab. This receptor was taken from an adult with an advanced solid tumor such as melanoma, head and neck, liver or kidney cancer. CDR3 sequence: CASSVDRDTEAFF. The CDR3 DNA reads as TGTGCCAGTAGCGTCGACAGGGACACTGAAGCTTTCTTT.